Shown below are 26 T cell receptor beta chains from a single sample sequenced in a study of PD-1 blockade in classical Hodgkin lymphoma. Sequencing used immunoSEQ multiplex PCR; TCRdb keeps in-frame clones, though not all of them. This sample yields thousands of clones, of which roughly 86% are seen a single time; roughly 28% belongs to the top ten. After autologous stem cell transplantation all patients relapsed, and prior brentuximab vedotin exposure differed between cohorts. Magnetic negative selection purified CD4+ T cells from thawed PBMCs. The sample was CD4+ T cells from blood, taken at baseline. These receptors originate from a human donor with classical Hodgkin lymphoma.

The rearrangement joins TRBV29-1 to TRBJ2-7, with no clear D. Germline values: CDR1 SQVTM, CDR2 ANQGSEA. V lost 1 base and J 7 bases, leaving 11 bases between the germline ends. The CDR3 is made up of 12 amino acids. The CDR3 DNA sequence: TGCAGCGTTGAAGGGGCAGGAAGGGAGCAGTACTTC. This encodes CSVEGAGREQYF.

The V call is TRBV5-4, the J call TRBJ2-5, with D perhaps assigned TRBD1 or TRBD2 (5 bases each). Trimming took off 4 bases at V and 2 bases at J, with 12 bases between the two ends. Per germline, CDR1 SGHNT and CDR2 YYREEE (reference sequence). This CDR3 has 14 amino acids. CDR3 region: CASSTPGRQETQYF. CDR3 DNA sequence: TGTGCCAGCAGCACCCCGGGACGGCAAGAGACCCAGTACTTC.

The rearrangement links TRBV6-6 to TRBJ2-6; a possible D gene is TRBD1 (5 bases). V was pared by 5 bases and J by 4 bases, with 15 bases between. The CDR3 runs to 16 residues. Germline CDR1 reads MNHNY; CDR2 reads SVGAGI (reference sequence). The chain's CDR3 is CASSPPQGAGANVLTF. The CDR3 nucleotides are TGTGCCAGCAGTCCCCCCCAGGGTGCCGGGGCCAACGTCCTGACTTTC.

The chain links TRBV28 to TRBJ2-7, with D hard to call. Germline V gives CDR1 MDHEN, CDR2 SYDVKM. The CDR3 is made up of 11 amino acids. The ends were cut back, 0 bases at V and 5 bases at J, with 2 bases in the middle. The CDR3 region has the DNA TGTGCCAGCAGTTTATGGAACGAGCAGTACTTC. This codes for CASSLWNEQYF.

This chain connects TRBV2 to TRBJ2-7; possibly TRBD2 for D (5 bases). Trimming stripped 6 bases from V and 7 bases from J, with 16 bases between. CDR1 and CDR2 from the germline V gene are SNHLY and FYNNEI. The CDR3 is 13 residues long. DNA of the CDR3: TGTGCCAGCAGCTACGGACCCGGCGGGGAGCAGTACTTC. Amino acids: CASSYGPGGEQYF. The whole variable domain, filled in from reference TRBV2 and TRBJ2-7, reads EPEVTQTPSHQVTQMGQEVILRCVPISNHLYFYWYRQILGQKVEFLVSFYNNEISEKSEIFDDQFSVERPDGSNFTLKIRSTKLEDSAMYFCASSYGPGGEQYFGPGTRLTVT.

Only a few counts were recorded for this clone. J is TRBJ1-4 and V is TRBV4-2; TRBD1 agrees at 7 bases. V lost 1 base and J lost 8; bases outside the gene matches: 10. Germline V lookup: CDR1 LGHNA, CDR2 YNFKEQ. The CDR3 has 16 residues. CDR3 loop: CASSQGPTGEGEKLFF. CDR3 bases: TGTGCCAGCAGCCAAGGCCCTACAGGGGAGGGGGAAAAACTGTTTTTT.

This rearrangement joins TRBV18 to TRBJ2-2, with D hard to call. The ends were cut back, 0 bases at V and 2 bases at J, with 16 bases in the middle. Germline V gene data show CDR1 as KGHSH and CDR2 as LQKENI. The CDR3 consists of 18 residues. The CDR3 is CASSPPDQRLYNTGELFF. CDR3 nucleotides: TGTGCCAGCTCACCACCGGACCAACGGCTATACAACACCGGGGAGCTGTTTTTT.

This clone occurred once. J is TRBJ1-1 and V is TRBV18; 7 bases align to TRBD1. Per the germline V gene, CDR1 is KGHSH and CDR2 is LQKENI. The length of the CDR3 is 17 residues. Trimming at V came to 2 bases and at J to 2 bases, leaving 11 bases not matched to a gene. The CDR3 loop is CASSPVSLRQGNTEAFF. The CDR3, as DNA: TGTGCCAGCTCACCAGTCTCGTTGCGACAGGGAAACACTGAAGCTTTCTTT.

The V gene is TRBV21-1, the J gene TRBJ2-7; the tabulated D call, TRBD1, remains unverified against the DNA. TRBV21-1 is a pseudogene. This CDR3 spans 16 amino acids. This CDR3 is CASPLKGKQGVYEQYF. The CDR3 DNA reads TGTGCCAGCCCGTTAAAGGGGAAACAGGGAGTTTACGAGCAGTACTTC.

V usage is TRBV30 and J usage is TRBJ1-1; D unclear. The V gene lost 1 base and the J gene lost 2 bases, with 8 bases spanning the gap. The CDR3 loop spans 13 amino acids. Germline V CDR1 and CDR2: GTSNPN, SVGIG (reference sequence). The CDR3 bases are TGTGCCTGGAGTGGGCAGACAAACACTGAAGCTTTCTTT. It translates to CAWSGQTNTEAFF.

This chain connects TRBV5-1 to TRBJ2-5, with a possible D match to TRBD1 (5 bases). Trimming cost V 1 base and J 1 base, with 11 bases left between them. The CDR3 totals 15 residues. Germline V lookup: CDR1 SGHRS, CDR2 YFSETQ. The CDR3 sequence: CASSLSQGPQETQYF. As DNA, the CDR3 is TGCGCCAGCAGCTTGAGTCAGGGCCCCCAAGAGACCCAGTACTTC. The full variable domain, completed using reference TRBV5-1 and TRBJ2-5, is KAGVTQTPRYLIKTRGQQVTLSCSPISGHRSVSWYQQTPGQGLQFLFEYFSETQRNKGNFPGRFSGRQFSNSRSEMNVSTLELGDSALYLCASSLSQGPQETQYFGPGTRLLVL.

This chain's CDR3 is CASSTGTEAFF. CDR3 sequence (DNA): TGTGCCAGCAGTACTGGCACTGAAGCTTTCTTT. This chain joins TRBV6-5 and TRBJ1-1; D is unresolved. This CDR3 spans 11 amino acids. The V gene lost 5 bases and the J gene lost 4 bases, with 5 bases spanning the gap. Germline V lookup: CDR1 MNHEY, CDR2 SVGAGI.

The chain couples TRBV5-1 to TRBJ2-1, with D possibly being TRBD2 (7 bases). Per the germline V gene, CDR1 is SGHRS and CDR2 is YFSETQ. This CDR3 region has 16 residues. V lost 0 bases and J 4 bases, leaving 14 bases between the germline ends. CDR3 residues: CASSLVAGAFYNEQFF. In DNA, the CDR3 is TGCGCCAGCAGCTTGGTGGCGGGGGCTTTTTACAATGAGCAGTTCTTC.

This sequence joins TRBV11-1 and TRBJ2-7; either TRBD1 or TRBD2 may supply D (5 bases each). CDR3 length: 14 residues. V lost 0 bases to trimming and J lost 7 bases, with 13 bases between them. Germline lookup yields CDR1 SGHAT and CDR2 FQDESV (reference sequence). DNA of the CDR3: TGTGCCAGCAGCTTAGCCACGGGGCTCCTGGAGCAGTACTTC. It encodes CASSLATGLLEQYF.

This clone has only one observation. The chain couples TRBV4-2 to TRBJ1-1; no reliable D call. V lost 5 bases and J lost 4, with 11 bases in between. The CDR3 has 13 amino acids. The germline CDR1 and CDR2 sequences are LGHNA and YNFKEQ. CDR3 DNA sequence: TGTGCCAGCAGCTTAGACACGGGCACTGAAGCTTTCTTT. Its protein product is CASSLDTGTEAFF.

The DNA of the CDR3 is TGTGCCAGCAGCTTGGTCGGCCATCCAGGGGGCTACGAGCAGTACTTC. The encoded protein is CASSLVGHPGGYEQYF. This chain joins TRBV5-4 and TRBJ2-7; 7 positions agree with TRBD1. This CDR3 has 16 residues. Germline V CDR1 and CDR2: SGHNT, YYREEE (reference sequence). V lost 0 bases, J lost 3 bases, and 9 bases stayed unmatched.

The chain has TRBV9 and TRBJ2-5, with a weak D call TRBD1 (5 bases). Germline CDR1 is SGDLS and CDR2 is YYNGEE. Trimming cost V 10 bases and J 5 bases, with 21 bases left between them. The CDR3 runs 14 residues. CDR3 amino acids: CAASPKGAQETQYF. CDR3 DNA: TGTGCCGCAAGTCCGAAAGGGGCACAGGAGACCCAGTACTTC.

The chain employs TRBV19 and TRBJ2-2; D unresolved. The V end was cut by 4 bases, the J end by 6 bases, with 3 bases between. The germline CDR1 and CDR2 sequences are LNHDA and SQIVND (reference sequence). The CDR3 sequence is 11 residues long. The CDR3 sequence: CASSRAGELFF. CDR3 nucleotides: TGTGCCAGTAGTAGGGCCGGGGAGCTGTTTTTT.

The chain is built from TRBV9 and TRBJ2-1; 12 bases are a match to TRBD2. There are 17 residues in the CDR3. V trimming: 2 bases; J trimming: 4 bases; junction bases outside the gene matches: 7. Per germline, CDR1 SGDLS and CDR2 YYNGEE. DNA of the CDR3: TGTGCCAGCAGCGTGGGGACTAGCGGGCGTATATACAATGAGCAGTTCTTC. It is translated as CASSVGTSGRIYNEQFF.

V gene TRBV5-5 combines with J gene TRBJ2-3; tentative D call: TRBD2 (5 bases). Trimming cost V 2 bases and J 2 bases, with 15 bases left between them. There are 16 residues in the CDR3. Per the germline V gene, CDR1 is SGHKS and CDR2 is YYEKEE (reference sequence). The CDR3 loop reads CASSFTVGDNTDTQYF. The CDR3 DNA reads as TGTGCCAGCAGCTTCACAGTCGGGGATAACACAGATACGCAGTATTTT.

The rearrangement links TRBV6-1 to TRBJ1-1; a weak D match, TRBD1 (6 bases). Trimming left V 1 base short and J 11 bases short, with 17 bases between. CDR1 and CDR2 from the germline V gene are MNHNS and SASEGT. This CDR3 spans 14 amino acids. The CDR3 is CASSEEQGRILAFF. The CDR3 bases are TGTGCCAGCAGTGAAGAACAGGGAAGAATCCTGGCTTTCTTT.

The chain is built from TRBV2 and TRBJ2-5; TRBD2 agrees at 10 bases. Germline V CDR1 and CDR2: SNHLY, FYNNEI. Germline trimming cut 4 bases from V and 6 bases from J; bases unmatched to any gene: 17. The CDR3 runs to 18 residues. CDR3: CASSAQGKGAGGRKTQYF. In nucleotides, the CDR3 is TGTGCCAGCAGTGCACAGGGGAAGGGAGCGGGGGGGCGGAAGACCCAGTACTTC.

J is TRBJ2-1 and V is TRBV7-3; TRBD2 matches at 12 bases. J was trimmed by 8 bases and V by 3 bases; bases with no gene match: 11. This CDR3 is built from 17 residues. The germline V gene encodes CDR1 SGHTA and CDR2 FQGTGA. CDR3 region: CASSFNPLAGGLDEQFF. CDR3 nucleotides: TGTGCCAGCAGCTTTAACCCACTAGCGGGGGGATTGGATGAGCAGTTCTTC.

The chain links TRBV18 to TRBJ1-1, with TRBD1 as a possible D gene (5 bases). Germline V gene sequence: CDR1 KGHSH, CDR2 LQKENI. This CDR3 is 14 amino acids long. Trimming took off 3 bases at V and 0 bases at J, with 8 bases between the two ends. CDR3 in amino acids: CASSPTTVNTEAFF. The CDR3 DNA is TGTGCCAGCTCACCCACGACAGTGAACACTGAAGCTTTCTTT.

The genes are TRBV27 and TRBJ1-4; a possible D gene is TRBD1 (6 bases). The CDR3 totals 14 residues. The germline V gene encodes CDR1 MNHEY and CDR2 SMNVEV (reference sequence). Between the trimmed V and J ends, which lost 5 bases and 8 bases, there was a span of 15 bases. The CDR3 is CASSPEGVVEKLFF. In nucleotides, the CDR3 is TGTGCCAGCAGTCCCGAGGGGGTAGTGGAAAAACTGTTTTTT.

The chain combines TRBV5-3 with TRBJ2-1; 9 nucleotides align to TRBD1. TRBV5-3 is known as an ORF, though its function is uncertain. The CDR3 extends over 16 amino acids. V shed 0 bases, J shed 9 bases, and the junction held 10 bases outside the gene matches. The CDR3 DNA is TGTGCCAGAAGCTTGGTCGACGGGACAGGGAAGAGTGAGCAGTTCTTC. Translation gives CARSLVDGTGKSEQFF.